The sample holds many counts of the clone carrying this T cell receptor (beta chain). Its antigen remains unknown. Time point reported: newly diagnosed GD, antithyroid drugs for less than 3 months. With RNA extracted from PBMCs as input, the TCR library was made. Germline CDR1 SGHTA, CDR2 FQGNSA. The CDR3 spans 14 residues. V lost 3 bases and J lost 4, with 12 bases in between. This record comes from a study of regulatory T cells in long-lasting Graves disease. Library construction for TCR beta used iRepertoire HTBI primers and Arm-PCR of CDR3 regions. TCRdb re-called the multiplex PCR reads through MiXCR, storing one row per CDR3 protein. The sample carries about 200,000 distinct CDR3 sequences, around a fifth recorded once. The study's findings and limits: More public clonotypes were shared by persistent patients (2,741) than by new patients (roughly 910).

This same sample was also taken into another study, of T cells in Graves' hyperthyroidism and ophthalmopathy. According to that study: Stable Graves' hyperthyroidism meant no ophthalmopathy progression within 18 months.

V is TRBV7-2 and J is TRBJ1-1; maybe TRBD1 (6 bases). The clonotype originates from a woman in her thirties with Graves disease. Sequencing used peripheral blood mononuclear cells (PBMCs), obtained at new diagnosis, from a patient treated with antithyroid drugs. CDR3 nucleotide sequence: TGTGCCAGCAGCTTCGGGGGCTGGGGCACTGAAGCTTTCTTT. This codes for CASSFGGWGTEAFF.